The table lists the clone carrying this T cell receptor beta chain with a few counts. The target antigen is unknown. These data belong to a study of response to subunit inactivated influenza vaccine. Whole-study findings and limits: With each seasonal influenza vaccination, the authors suggested, few new T cells are recruited.

The CDR3 is 16 amino acids. Trimming took 4 bases from V and 1 from J, leaving 15 bases between them. The germline gives CDR1 LNHNV, CDR2 YYDKDF (reference sequence). MiXCR was run by TCRdb on the RT-PCR reads, yielding one entry per CDR3 protein. The sample lists hundreds of thousands of distinct CDR3 sequences, approximately 14% occurring once. Sequencing used PBMCs from blood, obtained roughly 13 days after vaccination. The sequence came from a man between 45 and 60 years old who received an inactivated influenza vaccine. The V gene is TRBV15, the J gene TRBJ2-3; D remains ambiguous. CDR3 amino acids: CATSTGRSSGTDTQYF. The CDR3 DNA is TGTGCCACCAGCACGGGTCGGAGCTCGGGCACAGATACGCAGTATTTT.